The present entry profiles one T cell receptor (beta chain) with its context. TCRdb reprocessed the RT-PCR reads via MiXCR and lists one record per CDR3 protein. The sample shows some 150,000 distinct CDR3 sequences, 30% to 45% of them seen only once. The sample is drawn from a study of patients and donors after allogeneic stem cell transplantation. Source material: blood, either unsorted or a sorted T cell fraction (not recorded which). The TCR comes from a human donor who was either an allogeneic HSCT recipient or a stem cell or donor lymphocyte infusion donor (not recorded which). It is not recorded whose cells these are; they may come from a transplant donor.

DNA of the CDR3: TGTGCCAGCAGCTTCGACGGGACAGGGCTGGCGCAGCCCCAGCATTTT. Protein sequence: CASSFDGTGLAQPQHF. The chain couples TRBV5-5 to TRBJ1-5; 9 bases line up with TRBD1. The V and J ends lost 2 bases and 7 bases, in that order; junction bases with no gene match: 10. The CDR3 runs 16 residues. The V gene's germline CDR1 is SGHKS and CDR2 YYEKEE (reference sequence).